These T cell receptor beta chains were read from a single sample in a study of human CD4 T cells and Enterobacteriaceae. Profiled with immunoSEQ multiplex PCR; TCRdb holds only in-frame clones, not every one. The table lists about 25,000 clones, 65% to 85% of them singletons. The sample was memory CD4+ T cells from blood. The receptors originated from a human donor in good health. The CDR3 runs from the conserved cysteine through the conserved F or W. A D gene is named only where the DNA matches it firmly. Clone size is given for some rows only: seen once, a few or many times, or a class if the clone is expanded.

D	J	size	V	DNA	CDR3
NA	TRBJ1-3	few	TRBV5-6	TGTGCCAGCAGCTTGTCCCCTAGGGGGGCGTTCCCAAACACCATATATTTT	CASSLSPRGAFPNTIYF
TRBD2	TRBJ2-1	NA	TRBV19	TGTGCCAGTAGTGACGGGACTAGCCTATACAATGAGCAGTTCTTC	CASSDGTSLYNEQFF
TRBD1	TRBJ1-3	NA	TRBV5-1	TGCGCCAGCAGCTACCACAGGGGGGAGGGAAACACCATATATTTT	CASSYHRGEGNTIYF
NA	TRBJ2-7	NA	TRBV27	TGTGCCAGCAGGCGAACCGGACAACCCTACGAGCAGTACTTC	CASRRTGQPYEQYF
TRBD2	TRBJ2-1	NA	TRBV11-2	TGTGCCAGCAGCTTAGATCAAGCTAGCGGGAGGGAGCAGTTCTTC	CASSLDQASGREQFF
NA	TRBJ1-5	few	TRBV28	TGTGCCAGCAGTCCCGGCGGGCGAAGCAATCAGCCCCAGCATTTT	CASSPGGRSNQPQHF
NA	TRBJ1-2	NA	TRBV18	TGTGCCAGCTCACCGGACAATTATGGCTACACCTTC	CASSPDNYGYTF
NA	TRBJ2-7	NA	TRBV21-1	TGTGCCAGCAGCAAAGCAGGCGGAGGGAGATACGAGCAGTACTTC	CASSKAGGGRYEQYF
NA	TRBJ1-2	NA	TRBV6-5	TGTGCCAGCACCGGGAATAACTATGGCTACACCTTC	CASTGNNYGYTF
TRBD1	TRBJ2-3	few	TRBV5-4	TGTGCCAGCAGCCGGCAGGGGGTGGGAGATACGCAGTATTTT	CASSRQGVGDTQYF
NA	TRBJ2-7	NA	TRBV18	TGTGCCAGCTCACCATATGGTGCAGGACTTTCCTACGAGCAGTACTTC	CASSPYGAGLSYEQYF
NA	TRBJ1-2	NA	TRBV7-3	TGTGCCAGCAGCCCTTCATCCGATTATGGCTACACCTTC	CASSPSSDYGYTF
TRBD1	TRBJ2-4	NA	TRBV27	TGTGCCAGCAGTTTGGGGCAGGGGGCGACCAAAAACATTCAGTACTTC	CASSLGQGATKNIQYF
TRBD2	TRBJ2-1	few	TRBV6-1	TGTGCCAGCAGTGATCTTCGCGGGAGGGCCTCGGGCCAGCAGTTCTTC	CASSDLRGRASGQQFF
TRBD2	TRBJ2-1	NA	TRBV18	TGTGCCAGCTCACCAAACGGACTAGCGGGAGGGCCTGGGGAGCAGTTCTTC	CASSPNGLAGGPGEQFF
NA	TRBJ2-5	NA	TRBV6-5	TGTGCCAGCAGTAGAACGAAAAGCGGAGAGACCCAGTACTTC	CASSRTKSGETQYF
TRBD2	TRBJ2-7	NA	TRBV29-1	TGCAGCGTACAGCGGGAGGGCCTTAGTGTGCAGTACTTC	CSVQREGLSVQYF
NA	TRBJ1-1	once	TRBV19	TGTGCCAGTAGCCCAATGTGGGGGGGGAGCACTGAAGCTTTCTTT	CASSPMWGGSTEAFF
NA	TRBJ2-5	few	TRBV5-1	TGCGCCAGCAGCCCATCCCCAGTTGACGAGACCCAGTACTTC	CASSPSPVDETQYF
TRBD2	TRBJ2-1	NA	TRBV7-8	TGTGCCAGCAGCTTCGGACTAGCGGGAGACAATGAGCAGTTCTTC	CASSFGLAGDNEQFF
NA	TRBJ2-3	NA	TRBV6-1	TGTGCCAGCAGTGGAGTTGGGGACGTCACCAATACGCAGTATTTT	CASSGVGDVTNTQYF
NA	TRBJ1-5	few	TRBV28	TGTGCCAGCAGTTTCATACTAGGCCTCGGGTCCATCGATCAGCCCCAGCATTTT	CASSFILGLGSIDQPQHF
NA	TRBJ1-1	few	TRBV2	TGTGCCAGCAGTGATCGTAAAGCGGGCACTGAAGCTTTCTTT	CASSDRKAGTEAFF
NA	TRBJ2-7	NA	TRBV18	TGTGCCAGCTCACCACGGGGCTCCTACGAGCAGTACTTC	CASSPRGSYEQYF
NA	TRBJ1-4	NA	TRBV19	TGTGCCAGTAGCGATCAGGGAGGTTTTGAAAAACTGTTTTTT	CASSDQGGFEKLFF
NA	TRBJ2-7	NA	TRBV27	TGTGCCAGCAGTGGACAGTCCGCCTACGAGCAGTACTTC	CASSGQSAYEQYF
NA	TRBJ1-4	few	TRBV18	TGTGCCAGCTCGTCCGGGATTTCAACTAATGAAAAACTGTTTTTT	CASSSGISTNEKLFF
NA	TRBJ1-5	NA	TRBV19	TGTGCCAGTAGTATCTTCGGAGGGGAGAGGAATCAGCCCCAGCATTTT	CASSIFGGERNQPQHF
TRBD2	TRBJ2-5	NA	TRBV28	TGTGCCAGCAGTCGGAAACCGGGGGGGACCCAGTACTTC	CASSRKPGGTQYF
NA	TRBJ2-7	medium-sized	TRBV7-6	TGTGCCAGCAGCCCCAGGGTGAGCTCCTACGAGCAGTACTTC	CASSPRVSSYEQYF
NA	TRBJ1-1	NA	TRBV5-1	TGCGCCAGCAGTCTTGTAGGGGCTTTCTTT	CASSLVGAFF
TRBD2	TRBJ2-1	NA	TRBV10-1	TGCGCCAGCAGCTTTAGCGGGGGTTATGAGCAGTTCTTC	CASSFSGGYEQFF
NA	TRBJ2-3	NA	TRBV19	TGTGCCAGTAGTATTTCGCTAGGAAGAGATACGCAGTATTTT	CASSISLGRDTQYF
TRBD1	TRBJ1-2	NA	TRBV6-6	TGTGCCAGCAGGGGGGCAGGGGGCTATGGCTACACCTTC	CASRGAGGYGYTF
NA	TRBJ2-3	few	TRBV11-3	TGTGCCAGCAGCTCGAGATGGGGTGGCACAGATACGCAGTATTTT	CASSSRWGGTDTQYF
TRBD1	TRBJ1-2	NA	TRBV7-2	TGTGCCAGCAGCTTAGTTAGGACAGGTCTGCGGGGCTACACCTTC	CASSLVRTGLRGYTF
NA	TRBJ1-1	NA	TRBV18	TGTGCCAGCTCACTGGAGTTGAACACTGAAGCTTTCTTT	CASSLELNTEAFF
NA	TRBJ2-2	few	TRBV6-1	TGTGCCAGCACCGAGGGACGATCTAGGTGGGGGGAGCTGTTTTTT	CASTEGRSRWGELFF
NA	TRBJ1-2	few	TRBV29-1	TGCAGCGTTGCCAGGGACTATGGCTACACCTTC	CSVARDYGYTF
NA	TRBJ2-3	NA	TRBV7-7	TGTGCCAGCAGCTTAACAGAGTTCATCACAGATACGCAGTATTTT	CASSLTEFITDTQYF
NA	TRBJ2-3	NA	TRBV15	TGTGCCACCAGCAGAGATAGGGGGACAGATACGCAGTATTTT	CATSRDRGTDTQYF
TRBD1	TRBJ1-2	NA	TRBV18	TGTGCCAGCTCGATACAGGACAGGGGCGGCTACACCTTC	CASSIQDRGGYTF
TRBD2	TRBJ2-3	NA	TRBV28	TGTGCCAGCAGTACCCCCTTTGGACTAGCGGACACAGATACGCAGTATTTT	CASSTPFGLADTDTQYF
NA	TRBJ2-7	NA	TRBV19	TGTGCCAGTAGTACACAGGGCCACGAGCAGTACTTC	CASSTQGHEQYF
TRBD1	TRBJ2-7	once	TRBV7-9	TGTGCCAGCAGCCCGACGGGGACAGCGCAGCAGTACTTC	CASSPTGTAQQYF